The entry below describes one T cell receptor (beta chain). Trimming removed 3 bases from V and 9 bases from J; junction bases left unmatched: 6. In germline, CDR1 is GTSNPN, CDR2 SVGIG (reference sequence). This CDR3 region has 14 residues. Data came from immunoSEQ multiplex PCR; TCRdb stores just in-frame clones and leaves some out. The sample lists about 110,000 clones; 70% to 85% were seen once. These data come from a study of control samples from healthy donors and cancer patients. This TCR was sampled from a man younger than 35 in good health. The material sequenced was blood. The rearrangement links TRBV30 to TRBJ1-6; 9 bases align to TRBD1. Here the CDR3 DNA reads TGTGCCTGGAGCGGACAGGGGAACGGTTCACCCCTCCACTTT. Protein sequence: CAWSGQGNGSPLHF.